This T cell receptor (beta chain) was sequenced in a study of shared clonotypes between healthy human individuals. Findings and caveats of the study: Incomplete sequencing of sorted subsets was indicated by rarefaction despite large depth. Several donors had 5% to 6% of their naive CD4 clonotypes in common.

A few counts support this clone. No antigen is known for it. The same CDR3 also results from other DNA sequences found in this sample. The germline V gene has CDR1 SQVTM and CDR2 ANQGSEA. The ends lost 2 bases at V and 3 bases at J; junction bases unmatched: 1. This CDR3 contains 13 residues. Sequencing was at deep level. Profiling relied on immunoSEQ multiplex PCR, and the TCRdb table lists in-frame clones only, not all of them. The sample yields over 850,000 clones, more than 75% seen once. J is TRBJ1-1 and V is TRBV29-1; 9 positions agree with TRBD1. The sequence was obtained from a man in his late teens or twenties in good health. Some clones in this sample may be carry-over from other donors' samples. Sample: memory CD4+ T cells from PBMCs. Subset given: CD45RA-negative fraction. The CDR3 DNA reads TGCAGCGTTGAAACAGGGGGCTACACTGAAGCTTTCTTT. It yields the protein CSVETGGYTEAFF. The whole variable domain, filled in from reference TRBV29-1 and TRBJ1-1, reads SAVISQKPSRDICQRGTSLTIQCQVDSQVTMMFWYRQQPGQSLTLIATANQGSEATYESGFVIDKFPISRPNLTFSTLTVSNMSPEDSSIYLCSVETGGYTEAFFGQGTRLTVV.